This TCR beta chain was recovered during a study of T cell responses to AZD1222 COVID-19 vaccine. The overall study: Doses given second, at about 4 or about 12 weeks, were pooled. Study-wide points: Unmutated variant regions are reportedly targeted by nearly half of spike-specific TCRs. Donors skewed white British and female; clonal diversity was possibly underestimated. Two doses of AZD1222 preceded a rise in Spike-specific TCR breadth and depth.

The assay was immunoSEQ multiplex PCR, and TCRdb's table has in-frame clones only and misses some. The data contain more than 95,000 clones, 70% to 90% of them singletons. As concerns this clone: Its antigen is still unknown.

Germline CDR1 and CDR2: SEHNR and FQNEAQ (reference sequence). This CDR3 is built from 16 residues. Deletions cut 4 bases from V and 0 bases from J, with 13 bases between. The receptor was isolated from an adult in good health. This material consisted of peripheral blood, taken on day 0 of AZD1222 vaccination. The chain has TRBV7-9 and TRBJ1-5, with D perhaps TRBD1 (6 bases). This CDR3 reads CASSSGQPYSNQPQHF. DNA of the CDR3: TGTGCCAGCAGCTCCGGACAGCCTTATAGCAATCAGCCCCAGCATTTT.